This T cell receptor beta chain is from a study of cytomegalovirus exposure and HLA in healthy donors. Study-level information: Earlier sequencing of some 180 million T cells yielded around 120 million unique TCR beta sequences. Study observations and caveats: Another analysis was done later, and it associated 15,000 or so TCR beta sequences with HLA alleles at 0.05 false discovery rate. Analyzed later, most CMV-associated TCR beta chains appeared HLA-restricted.

Donors consisted of healthy bone marrow donors. PCR employed 60 Vbeta and 13 Jbeta primers. Clones were sequenced by immunoSEQ multiplex PCR, and TCRdb holds only the in-frame ones, with some missing. Its listing shows around 100,000 clones. Turning to this clone: Its specificity is unknown. One junction end disagrees with the germline gene, perhaps due to a read error.

Germline assignment: CDR1 SGHNT and CDR2 YENEEA. CDR3 length: 15 residues. The sample taken for sequencing was PBMCs. The sequence was obtained from a man between 50 and 59 years old in good health and CMV-seronegative. V gene TRBV11-3 combines with J gene TRBJ2-7; 9 nucleotides agree with TRBD1. CDR3 in DNA: TGTGCCAGCAGCCTAGAGGGACAGGGTTCTTACGAGCAGTACTTC. Translated, it gives CASSLEGQGSYEQYF. Variable domain in full (rest from reference TRBV11-3 and TRBJ2-7): EAGVVQSPRYKIIEKKQPVAFWCNPISGHNTLYWYLQNLGQGPELLIRYENEEAVDDSQLPKDRFSAERLKGVDSTLKIQPAELGDSAVYLCASSLEGQGSYEQYFGPGTRLTVT.